One sample yielded the 5 T cell receptor beta chains listed below, sequenced in a study of blood T cell repertoires in COVID-19. Profiling relied on immunoSEQ multiplex PCR, and the TCRdb table lists in-frame clones only, not all of them. The sample lists about 180,000 clones, around 83% occurring once. The sample was PBMCs or T cells enriched from blood (not recorded which). All receptors come from a man aged 40-50 years who had recovered from COVID-19.

This clone was detected a few times. The rearrangement links TRBV25-1 to TRBJ2-1, with 7 bases matching TRBD2. J lost 5 bases, V lost 4 bases, and 5 bases had no gene match. Germline CDR1 and CDR2: MGHDK and SYGVNS. The CDR3 spans 14 residues. Written as DNA, the CDR3 is TGTGCCAGCAGTGTCGCTAGCGGAAACAATGAGCAGTTCTTC. Translated: CASSVASGNNEQFF.

The V and J genes are TRBV6-5 and TRBJ1-6; the match to TRBD1 covers 8 bases. CDR1 MNHEY and CDR2 SVGAGI come from the germline V gene. The J segment lost 6 bases and the V segment lost 8 bases, leaving 9 bases of the junction unmatched. The CDR3 is made up of 15 amino acids. The CDR3 DNA follows: TGTGCCAGCGCAATCCGACAGGGGACTAATTCACCCCTCCACTTT. This gives the protein CASAIRQGTNSPLHF.

V is TRBV7-9 and J is TRBJ1-1; TRBD1 is a possible D gene (6 bases). Germline V gene sequence: CDR1 SEHNR, CDR2 FQNEAQ (reference sequence). CDR3 length equals 13 residues. Trimming took off 5 bases at V and 5 bases at J, with 12 bases between the two ends. As DNA, the CDR3 is TGTGCCAGCAGCGACAGGAGTGGGACTGAAGCTTTCTTT. Protein product: CASSDRSGTEAFF.

The chain has TRBV13 and TRBJ1-1; the D gene is possibly TRBD1 (5 bases). With 5 bases removed from V and 0 bases from J, the gap between germline ends came to 7 bases. Germline V gene data show CDR1 as PRHDT and CDR2 as FYEKMQ (reference sequence). CDR3 size: 13 residues. The CDR3 region has the DNA TGTGCCAGCAGCCCGGACATGAACACTGAAGCTTTCTTT. Amino acid sequence: CASSPDMNTEAFF.

The chain joins TRBV3-1 (or the pseudogene TRBV3-2) to TRBJ2-1; TRBD2 matches 8 bases. J gave up 6 bases and V 3 bases, and 4 bases lay outside the gene matches. In germline, CDR1 is LGHDT, CDR2 YNNKEL (reference sequence). The CDR3 has 14 residues. This CDR3 reads CASSQGLVGNEQFF. CDR3 coding DNA: TGTGCCAGCAGCCAGGGACTAGTGGGCAATGAGCAGTTCTTC.